These 7 T cell receptor beta chains were all obtained from the same sample, sequenced in a study of response to subunit inactivated influenza vaccine. TCRdb re-analysed the RT-PCR reads in MiXCR, keeping a single row per CDR3 protein. The sample records approximately 680,000 distinct CDR3 sequences, 15% to 18% being singletons. Specimen: PBMCs from blood, collected approximately 13 days after vaccination. These TCRs come from a man aged 45-65 years who received an inactivated influenza vaccine.

The chain has TRBV15 and TRBJ2-1; tentatively, D is TRBD1 or TRBD2 (5 bases each). Germline CDR1 reads LNHNV; CDR2 reads YYDKDF (reference sequence). The CDR3 runs to 16 residues. Trimming shortened V by 1 base and J by 7 bases, and 17 bases separated the two germline ends. The CDR3 region has the DNA TGTGCCACCAGCAGAGGGAGGCAGGGTCAGGGAAATGAGCAGTTCTTC. Amino acids: CATSRGRQGQGNEQFF.

Note on this clonotype: A junction boundary mismatches the germline segment, possibly from a read error. The CDR3 loop reads CAISEGLAGGSSSYEQYF. CDR3 DNA sequence: TGTGCCATCAGTGAAGGGCTAGCGGGAGGATCGAGCTCCTACGAGCAGTACTTC. The chain links TRBV6-1 to TRBJ2-7; 11 positions agree with TRBD2. CDR3 length equals 18 residues. Germline V gives CDR1 MNHNS, CDR2 SASEGT.

This clonotype was found a few times. The CDR3 spells CASSLVQRGGEAFF. CDR3 sequence (DNA): TGTGCCAGCAGCTTAGTACAGAGGGGTGGGGAAGCTTTCTTT. This chain connects TRBV7-2 to TRBJ1-1, with D maybe TRBD1 (5 bases). V lost 1 base, J lost 8 bases, and 14 bases lay in between. The germline CDR1 and CDR2 sequences are SGHTA and FQGNSA. The CDR3 length is 14 residues.

The J gene is TRBJ2-3, the V gene TRBV5-1, with 7 bases fitting TRBD2. This CDR3 spans 17 amino acids. V dropped 4 bases and J dropped 4; count of bases not matched to a gene: 15. Germline CDR1 SGHRS, CDR2 YFSETQ. The DNA for the CDR3 is TGCGCCAGCAGCGCCCGACTAGCAGGGTGGGTAGCAGATACGCAGTATTTT. Its translation: CASSARLAGWVADTQYF.

Here the CDR3 reads CASREQGRDTEAFF. In nucleotides, the CDR3 is TGTGCCAGCAGAGAACAGGGGAGGGACACTGAAGCTTTCTTT. V is TRBV3-1 and J is TRBJ1-1; 7 bases are a match to TRBD1. The CDR3 length is 14 residues. Trimming cost V 6 bases and J 3 bases; bases outside gene matches: 7. The germline V gene has CDR1 LGHDT and CDR2 YNNKEL (reference sequence).

This sequence joins TRBV27 and TRBJ2-3; D is perhaps TRBD1 (5 bases). The CDR3 runs 15 residues. CDR1 and CDR2 from the germline V gene are MNHEY and SMNVEV (reference sequence). V lost 10 bases to trimming and J lost 1 base, with 18 bases between them. The CDR3 sequence: CAKMDGTQGTDTQYF. In DNA, the CDR3 is TGTGCCAAGATGGATGGAACACAGGGCACAGATACGCAGTATTTT.

The chain carries TRBV7-9 and TRBJ1-5, with TRBD1 as a possible D gene (5 bases). The CDR3 extends over 13 amino acids. The germline V gene encodes CDR1 SEHNR and CDR2 FQNEAQ (reference sequence). V was shortened by 6 bases and J by 2 bases, with 8 bases between the two germline ends. The CDR3 protein is CASSMGGNQPQHF. The DNA for the CDR3 is TGTGCCAGCAGTATGGGGGGCAATCAGCCCCAGCATTTT.